The rows below give T cell receptor beta chains drawn from one sample of a study of blood T cell repertoires in COVID-19. Using immunoSEQ multiplex PCR, the repertoire was profiled, and TCRdb retains in-frame clones only, with some absent. The sample lists around 42,000 clones; 88% were seen once. The material sequenced was peripheral blood. These receptors were obtained from a human donor in a cohort sampled during active COVID-19. CDR3s include the opening cysteine and the closing phenylalanine or tryptophan. D genes are given only for firm matches. Some rows have no size entry. The others give once, few or many, or a class for an expanded clone.

d_call | j_call | v_call | clone_size | cdr3_aa | cdr3_nt
TRBD1 | TRBJ1-6 | TRBV10-3 | NA | CAITSGTGENSPLHF | TGTGCCATCACATCCGGGACAGGGGAAAATTCACCCCTCCACTTT
NA | TRBJ1-1 | TRBV28 | NA | CASSLRSLNTEAFF | TGTGCCAGCAGTTTACGGTCCTTGAACACTGAAGCTTTCTTT
NA | TRBJ1-6 | TRBV11-3 | few | CASSLAGGLGSPLHF | TGTGCCAGCAGCTTAGCGGGGGGCCTAGGTTCACCCCTCCACTTT
TRBD2 | TRBJ2-3 | TRBV25-1 | NA | CASTDSGVGTDTQYF | TGTGCCAGCACCGATAGCGGGGTGGGCACAGATACGCAGTATTTT
NA | TRBJ2-1 | TRBV6-4 | NA | CASSERASSGNEQFF | TGTGCCAGCAGTGAACGGGCTAGCAGTGGCAATGAGCAGTTCTTC
NA | TRBJ1-2 | TRBV30 | NA | CAWSVPGSNYGYTF | TGTGCCTGGAGTGTACCGGGATCTAACTATGGCTACACCTTC
NA | TRBJ2-1 | TRBV29-1 | NA | CSVQLTGGNEQFF | TGCAGCGTTCAACTAACGGGTGGCAATGAGCAGTTCTTC
TRBD2 | TRBJ2-1 | TRBV24-1 | once | CATSPGLSYEQFF | TGTGCCACCAGTCCGGGACTAAGCTATGAGCAGTTCTTC
TRBD2 | TRBJ2-7 | TRBV10-3 | NA | CAISARPGTTAYEQYF | TGTGCCATCAGTGCCCGCCCCGGGACTACCGCCTACGAGCAGTACTTC
TRBD2 | TRBJ2-7 | TRBV11-3 | NA | CASSLGLAGLSYEQYF | TGTGCCAGCAGCTTAGGGCTAGCGGGACTCTCCTACGAGCAGTACTTC
TRBD1 | TRBJ1-1 | TRBV23-1 | NA | CANTIRGRGGTEAFF | TGCGCCAATACTATCAGGGGGCGAGGGGGGACTGAAGCTTTCTTT
TRBD1 | TRBJ2-7 | TRBV28 | NA | CATGQGATYEQYF | TGTGCCACCGGACAGGGGGCCACCTACGAGCAGTACTTC
NA | TRBJ2-3 | TRBV6-6 | NA | CASSTASSADTQYF | TGTGCCAGCAGTACCGCCTCTAGCGCAGATACGCAGTATTTT
NA | TRBJ2-1 | TRBV5-4 | once | CASSFGSRGGNEQFF | TGTGCCAGCAGCTTCGGGTCTAGGGGGGGCAATGAGCAGTTCTTC
TRBD2 | TRBJ2-7 | TRBV6-4 | NA | CASSVGLAGNYEQYF | TGTGCCAGCAGTGTGGGACTAGCGGGGAACTACGAGCAGTACTTC
NA | TRBJ2-1 | TRBV7-2 | NA | CASSQTLSKPGGEQFF | TGTGCCAGCAGCCAGACCCTGTCCAAGCCAGGTGGTGAGCAGTTCTTC
NA | TRBJ2-5 | TRBV9 | NA | CASSWSGETQYF | TGTGCCAGCAGTTGGAGTGGGGAGACCCAGTACTTC